The sequence of this T cell receptor beta chain was determined in a study of CD8 T cells in ankylosing spondylitis. Study-wide points: Ankylosing spondylitis blood seemed to carry a telltale TCR beta motif made of fewer than 10 highly homologous variants.

This clonotype was observed at least ten times. The antigen is not known. Germline lookup yields CDR1 MDHEN and CDR2 SYDVKM. The CDR3 is made up of 16 amino acids. Deletions cut 6 bases from V and 2 bases from J, with 17 bases between. Via MiXCR, TCRdb re-called the 5' RACE reads, giving one row per CDR3 protein. Of 330,000 or so distinct CDR3 sequences detected, 8% appear once; the ten largest clones hold 13% to 15%. Sequencing used blood, either unsorted or a sorted T cell fraction (not recorded which). This clonotype was obtained from a male donor with ankylosing spondylitis. This chain connects TRBV28 to TRBJ1-5; the D is unclear. The CDR3 reads CASSHLLGSGNQPQHF. Written as DNA, the CDR3 is TGTGCCAGCAGCCACCTTTTGGGATCTGGCAATCAGCCCCAGCATTTT.